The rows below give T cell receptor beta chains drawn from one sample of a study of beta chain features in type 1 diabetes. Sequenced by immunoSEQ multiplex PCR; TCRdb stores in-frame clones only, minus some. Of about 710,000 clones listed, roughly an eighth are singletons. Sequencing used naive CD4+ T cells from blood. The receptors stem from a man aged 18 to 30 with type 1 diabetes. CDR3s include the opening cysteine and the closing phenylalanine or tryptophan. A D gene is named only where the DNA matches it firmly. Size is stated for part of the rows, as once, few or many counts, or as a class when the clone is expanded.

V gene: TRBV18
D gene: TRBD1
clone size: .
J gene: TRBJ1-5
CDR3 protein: CASSPDRGVRMGNQPQHF
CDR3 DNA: TGTGCCAGCTCACCAGACAGGGGAGTAAGGATGGGCAATCAGCCCCAGCATTTT

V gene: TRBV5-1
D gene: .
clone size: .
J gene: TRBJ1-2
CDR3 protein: CASSYEGSNYGYTF
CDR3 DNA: TGCGCCAGCAGCTACGAAGGCTCTAACTATGGCTACACCTTC

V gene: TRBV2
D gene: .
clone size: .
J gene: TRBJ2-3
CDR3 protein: CASTWRASGTDTQYF
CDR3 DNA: TGTGCCAGCACCTGGAGGGCTAGCGGCACAGATACGCAGTATTTT

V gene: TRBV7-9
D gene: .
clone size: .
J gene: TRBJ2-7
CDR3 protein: CASSLAYRVGYEQYF
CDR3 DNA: TGTGCCAGCAGCTTAGCGTACAGGGTCGGGTACGAGCAGTACTTC

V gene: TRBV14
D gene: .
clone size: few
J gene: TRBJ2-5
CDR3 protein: CASSRRPQWRETQYF
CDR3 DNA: TGTGCCAGCAGCCGAAGGCCACAGTGGAGAGAGACCCAGTACTTC

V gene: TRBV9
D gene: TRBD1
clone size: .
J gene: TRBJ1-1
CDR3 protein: CASSVTTVGTAEAFF
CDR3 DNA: TGTGCCAGCAGCGTCACCACCGTCGGGACAGCTGAAGCTTTCTTT

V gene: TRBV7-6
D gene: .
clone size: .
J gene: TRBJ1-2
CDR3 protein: CASSFNGQGGYTF
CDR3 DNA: TGTGCCAGCAGCTTCAATGGCCAGGGTGGCTACACCTTC

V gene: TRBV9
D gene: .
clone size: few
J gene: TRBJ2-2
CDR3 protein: CASSADGPLFF
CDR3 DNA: TGTGCCAGCAGCGCTGACGGACCCCTGTTTTTT

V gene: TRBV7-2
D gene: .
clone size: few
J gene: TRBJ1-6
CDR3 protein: CASSPVGGRSDSPLHF
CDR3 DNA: TGTGCCAGCAGCCCGGTGGGGGGCCGGTCGGATTCACCCCTCCACTTT

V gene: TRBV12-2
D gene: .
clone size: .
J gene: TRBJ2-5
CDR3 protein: CASRLGAREGKETQYF
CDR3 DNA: TGTGCAAGTCGCTTAGGCGCCCGGGAGGGTAAAGAGACCCAGTACTTC

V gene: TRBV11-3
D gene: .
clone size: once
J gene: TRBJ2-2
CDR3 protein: CASSLDGVDTGELFF
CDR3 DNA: TGTGCCAGCAGCTTAGATGGGGTGGACACCGGGGAGCTGTTTTTT

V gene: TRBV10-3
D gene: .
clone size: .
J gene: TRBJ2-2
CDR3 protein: CAIGRFSGELFF
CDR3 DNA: TGTGCCATCGGCAGGTTTTCCGGGGAGCTGTTTTTT

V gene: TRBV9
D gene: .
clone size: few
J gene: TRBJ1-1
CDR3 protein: CASSVALNTEAFF
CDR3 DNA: TGTGCCAGCAGCGTAGCTCTGAACACTGAAGCTTTCTTT

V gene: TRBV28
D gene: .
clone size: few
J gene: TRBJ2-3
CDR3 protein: CASSLTRNTQYF
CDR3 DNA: TGTGCCAGCAGTTTAACGCGAAATACGCAGTATTTT

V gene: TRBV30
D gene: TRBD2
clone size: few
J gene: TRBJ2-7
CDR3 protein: CAWSPRGLAGGYYVEQYF
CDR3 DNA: TGTGCCTGGAGCCCCAGAGGACTAGCGGGAGGATATTACGTCGAGCAGTACTTC

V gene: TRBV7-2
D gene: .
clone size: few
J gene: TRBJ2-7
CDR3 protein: CASSSALLTYEQYF
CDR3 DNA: TGTGCCAGCAGCTCCGCCCTACTGACCTACGAGCAGTACTTC

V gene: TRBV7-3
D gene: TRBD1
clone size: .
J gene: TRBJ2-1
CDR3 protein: CASSSQGSSYNEQFF
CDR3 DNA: TGTGCCAGCAGCTCACAGGGGTCATCCTACAATGAGCAGTTCTTC

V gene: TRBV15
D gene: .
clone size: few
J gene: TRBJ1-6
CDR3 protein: CATSRANRVGNSPLHF
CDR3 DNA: TGTGCCACCAGCAGAGCAAACAGGGTTGGCAATTCACCCCTCCACTTT

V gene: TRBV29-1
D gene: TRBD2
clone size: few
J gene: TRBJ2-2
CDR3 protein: CSVKYLAGGNTGELFF
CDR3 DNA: TGCAGCGTTAAGTACCTTGCGGGGGGAAACACCGGGGAGCTGTTTTTT

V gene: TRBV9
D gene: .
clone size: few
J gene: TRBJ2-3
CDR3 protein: CASKGVLGTDTQYF
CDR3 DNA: TGTGCCAGCAAAGGGGTTCTCGGCACAGATACGCAGTATTTT

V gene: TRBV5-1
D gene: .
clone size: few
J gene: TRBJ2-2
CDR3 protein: CASSTLKPGELFF
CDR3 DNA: TGCGCCAGCAGCACACTTAAACCCGGGGAGCTGTTTTTT

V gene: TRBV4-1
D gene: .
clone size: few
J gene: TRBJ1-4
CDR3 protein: CASSQGQGPSNEKLFF
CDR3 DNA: TGCGCCAGCAGCCAAGGGCAGGGACCAAGTAATGAAAAACTGTTTTTT

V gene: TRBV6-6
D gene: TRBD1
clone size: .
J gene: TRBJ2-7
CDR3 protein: CASSPIGTGHYEQYF
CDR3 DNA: TGTGCCAGCAGCCCAATCGGGACAGGGCATTACGAGCAGTACTTC

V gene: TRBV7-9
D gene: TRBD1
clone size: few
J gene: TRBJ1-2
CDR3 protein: CASSPRQGADYGYTF
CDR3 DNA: TGTGCCAGCAGCCCCCGACAGGGGGCGGACTATGGCTACACCTTC

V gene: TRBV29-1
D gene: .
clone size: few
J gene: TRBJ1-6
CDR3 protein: CSVGDTNSPLHF
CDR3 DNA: TGCAGCGTTGGCGACACGAATTCACCCCTCCACTTT

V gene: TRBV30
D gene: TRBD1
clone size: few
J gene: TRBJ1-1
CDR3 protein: CAWSVIYGQANTEAFF
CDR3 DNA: TGTGCCTGGAGTGTAATTTATGGACAGGCGAACACTGAAGCTTTCTTT

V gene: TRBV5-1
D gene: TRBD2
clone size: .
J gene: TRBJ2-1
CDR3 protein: CASSLTSGSSYNEQFF
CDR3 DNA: TGCGCCAGCAGCTTGACTAGCGGGAGCTCCTACAATGAGCAGTTCTTC

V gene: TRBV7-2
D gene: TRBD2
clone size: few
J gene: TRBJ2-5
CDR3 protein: CASSPGLGRETQYF
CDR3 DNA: TGTGCCAGCAGCCCGGGACTAGGGAGGGAGACCCAGTACTTC

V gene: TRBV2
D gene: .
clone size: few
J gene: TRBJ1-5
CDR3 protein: CASRTGLRQPQHF
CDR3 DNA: TGTGCCAGCAGAACAGGGCTCAGGCAGCCCCAGCATTTT

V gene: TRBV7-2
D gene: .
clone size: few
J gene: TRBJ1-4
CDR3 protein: CASGANEKLFF
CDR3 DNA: TGTGCCAGCGGGGCGAATGAAAAACTGTTTTTT

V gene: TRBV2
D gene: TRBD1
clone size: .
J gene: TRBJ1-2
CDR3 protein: CASSGGYGYTF
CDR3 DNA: TGTGCCAGCTCAGGGGGCTATGGCTACACCTTC

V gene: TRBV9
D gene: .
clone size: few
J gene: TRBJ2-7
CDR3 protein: CASSPPPEGSISSYEQYF
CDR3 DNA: TGTGCCAGCAGCCCACCCCCGGAGGGGTCCATCAGCTCCTACGAGCAGTACTTC

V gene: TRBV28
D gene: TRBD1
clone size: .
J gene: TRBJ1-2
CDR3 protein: CASSLPHRGLGYGYTF
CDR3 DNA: TGTGCCAGCAGTTTACCCCACAGGGGGCTTGGGTATGGCTACACCTTC

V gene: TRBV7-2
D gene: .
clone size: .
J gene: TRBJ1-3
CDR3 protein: CASSPARNTIYF
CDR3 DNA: TGTGCCAGCAGCCCCGCCCGGAACACCATATATTTT

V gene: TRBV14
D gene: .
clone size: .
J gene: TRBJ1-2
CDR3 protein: CASRDRGYTF
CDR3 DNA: TGTGCCAGCAGGGACAGAGGCTACACCTTC

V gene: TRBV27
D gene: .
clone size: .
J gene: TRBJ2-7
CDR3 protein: CASSSPGNEQYF
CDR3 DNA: TGTGCCAGCAGTTCCCCAGGGAACGAGCAGTACTTC

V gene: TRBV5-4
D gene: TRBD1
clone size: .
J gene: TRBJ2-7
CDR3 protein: CASSPGQRLYEQYF
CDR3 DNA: TGTGCCAGCAGCCCGGGACAGCGCCTCTACGAGCAGTACTTC